This TCR beta chain is from a study of blood T cell repertoires in COVID-19. Overall study: Specimens from acute and convalescent COVID-19 originated in the United States, Italy and Spain.

The CDR3 consists of 15 residues. Germline V gene sequence: CDR1 SGHTA, CDR2 FQGNSA. Unmatched junction bases numbered 3, after V lost 2 bases and J lost 4 bases. Enrollees, about 18 to 90 years old, lived in fewer than 25 US areas. Two negative PCRs, clearance, or symptom resolution had been documented for recovered Cohort 3 donors. Study processing details: The authors estimated nucleated cell counts from reference gene primer amplification. Generated by immunoSEQ multiplex PCR, the TCRdb table keeps only in-frame clones and is missing some. V and J calls and clone size are copied from that table; D and trimming were computed from the DNA. This sample carries roughly 260,000 clones, roughly nine tenths of them seen once, and the ten largest clones take under 3%.

The sequence came from a woman under 30 who had recovered from COVID-19. Sequences were obtained from PBMCs or T cells enriched from blood (not recorded which). This chain uses TRBV7-2 with TRBJ2-7, with 12 positions matching TRBD2. Here the CDR3 DNA reads TGTGCCAGCAGCTTAACTAGCGGGGGGTTATACGAGCAGTACTTC. Amino acids: CASSLTSGGLYEQYF.